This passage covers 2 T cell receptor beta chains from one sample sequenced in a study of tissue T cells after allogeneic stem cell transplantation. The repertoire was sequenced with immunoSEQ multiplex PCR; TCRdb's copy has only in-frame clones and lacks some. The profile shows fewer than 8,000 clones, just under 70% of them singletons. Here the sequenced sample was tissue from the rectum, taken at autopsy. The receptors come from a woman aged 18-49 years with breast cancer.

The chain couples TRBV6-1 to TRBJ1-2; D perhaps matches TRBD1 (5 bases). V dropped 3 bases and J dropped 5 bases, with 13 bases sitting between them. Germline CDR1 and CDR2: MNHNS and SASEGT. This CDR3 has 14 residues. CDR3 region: CASSDPGTLYGYTF. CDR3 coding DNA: TGTGCCAGCAGTGATCCCGGGACCTTATATGGCTACACCTTC.

The CDR3 nucleotides are TGTGCCAGCAGCCCTAGGGGGGGTTACGAGCAGTACTTC. This sequence encodes CASSPRGGYEQYF. This sequence joins TRBV7-2 and TRBJ2-7; TRBD2 might be the D (7 bases). The V and J ends lost 5 bases and 4 bases respectively, with 12 bases between them. The CDR3 sequence is 13 residues long. In germline, CDR1 is SGHTA, CDR2 FQGNSA.